The present T cell receptor beta chain was sequenced within a study of radiation and T cells in renal cell carcinoma (TCRdb year 2020). For the study in its entirety: TCR beta sequencing covered 50 to 55 samples in total, comprising roughly 25 tumors and roughly 27 peripheral blood samples. The final blood draw took place at 4 weeks after radiation, the same time as nephrectomy. A total of 4,016,671 unique CDR3 nucleotide sequences, encoding 2,500,000 or so unique CDR3 amino acid sequences, were found across all 55 or so samples.

This specimen's time point label, interpreted: blood 4 weeks post-SBRT, at nephrectomy. The treatment or condition label corresponds to: 15 Gy SBRT to primary tumor, nephrectomy 4 weeks later. Samples came from a clinical trial, in which primary renal cell carcinomas received 15 Gy stereotactic body radiation therapy followed by nephrectomy 4 weeks later. To follow tumor-enriched clonotypes, serial peripheral blood was collected from radiation-treated patients at baseline and at 2 weeks and 4 weeks after SBRT. Renal cell carcinoma with clear cell pathology was present in all patients. The QIAamp DNA Blood Mini Kit (Qiagen) was used to prepare genomic DNA for TCR sequencing. Only samples passing all quality control checks were included in the analyses. TCR beta libraries were generated from genomic DNA with the immunoSEQ kit, following the manufacturer's recommendations. For library preparation, a first multiplex PCR was performed with proprietary primers, followed by a second PCR in which unique barcodes were added, and bead cleanups were performed after each round. A kit-provided positive control reaction and a negative control reaction were included in every sample batch. The final libraries were assessed on an Agilent 4200 TapeStation D1000 ScreenTape, pooled by volume, and quantified by qPCR. Sequencing was performed on an Illumina NextSeq500 using a MidOutput 150-cycle cartridge, with 156 Read1 cycles, 15 Index1 cycles, and the kit custom primers. The pooled library was loaded at approximately 1 pM, with a roughly 20% PhiX control spiked in. The original methods were these. Vendor-processed data were analyzed in R, and a clonotype was defined as all T cells sharing the same CDR3 nucleotide sequence. For clone abundance analyses, frequencies were normalized to the 10,000 most abundant clones per sample. Public T cell clones, which averaged fewer than five per sample, were excluded before analysis. A difference in abundance of at least 32-fold between compartments was used to define tumor-enriched and baseline blood-enriched clonotypes. A beta-binomial differential abundance model was used to identify clonotypes that were expanded or contracted between blood time points. Similarity between tumor and blood repertoires was quantified using the Baroni-Urbani and Buser coefficient, and groups were compared with two-tailed Wilcoxon tests in R. As stored in TCRdb, this immuneACCESS dataset retains in-frame rearrangements with V and J assigned. A fraction of the clones does not appear; measured against another copy, unresolved V genes explain less than half of the discrepancy, and the remainder lacks a known reason. The V and J calls and clone size come from that table; D and trimming were worked out from the DNA. This sample gives some 150,000 clones in total; around 88% of them show up just once. Of the sample, about a sixth is held by the ten largest clones.

Comments on this clone: Which antigen it targets is not known. Base quality data are lacking; no much larger clone is found one base away.

Reading the germline V gene gives CDR1 SGHVS and CDR2 FNYEAQ. The junction shows trimming of 5 bases on V and 7 bases on J, plus 12 bases between the germline ends. The CDR3 measures 12 amino acids from cysteine to phenylalanine. The DNA shown is the 36-base CDR3, in frame from base 1. General conclusions and limits of the study: Blood repertoire dynamics were not followed beyond 4 weeks after treatment. Because no pretreatment tumor biopsies were available, whether clonotypes were present in the tumor at baseline could not be determined. The single-armed trial design could not address effects of radiation dose or scheduling on the TCR repertoire. In blood, the top tumor clonotypes increased from baseline to 2 weeks after radiation and then shrank by 4 weeks, which suggests a temporary expansion of tumor-resident clones.

The sequence links TRBV7-6 to TRBJ2-7, with TRBD1 tentatively as D gene (5 bases match). The origin of this receptor is a woman aged 45-65 years with renal cell carcinoma. Material: blood, obtained from a patient whose treatment included radiotherapy and nephrectomy. The sequenced DNA is TGTGCCAGCAGCGAGGTGCAGGGTGAGCAGTACTTC. Translation gives CASSEVQGEQYF.